This T cell receptor beta chain is drawn from a study of early T cells in non-severe SARS-CoV-2 infection. About the research overall: Chains stayed unpaired after sequencing of bulk RNA from unsorted whole blood. Findings of the study overall: Private and CD4 specificities were missed by VDJdb matching, which favored anti-spike CD8 responses.

Germline lookup yields CDR1 MNHEY and CDR2 SVGEGT. The CDR3 is 15 residues long. Trimming left V 4 bases short and J 2 bases short, with 13 bases between. Ten or more counts support this clonotype. Its matching antigen is unknown. As part of library construction, unique molecular identifiers were attached to individual cDNA molecules. Each CDR3 protein gets one entry after TCRdb re-called the 5' RACE reads with MiXCR. The repertoire includes approximately 83,000 distinct CDR3 sequences, about 14% of them detected once, and approximately 11% sits in the top ten. The clonotype originates from an adult who was a healthcare worker with PCR-confirmed SARS-CoV-2 infection or an uninfected control (not recorded which). The chain employs TRBV6-2 or TRBV6-3 and TRBJ2-3; tentative D call: TRBD2 (6 bases). Material for sequencing was whole blood. CDR3 sequence reads: CASSSPRRDTDTQYF. CDR3 DNA sequence: TGTGCCAGCAGTTCTCCCCGGCGGGACACAGATACGCAGTATTTT.